A single sample is the source of the 15 T cell receptor beta chains below, sequenced in a study of human T cells and chemical hapten exposure. Time point specified: patch test 1, 2 weeks after DPC sensitization. Treatment defined: therapeutic diphenylcyclopropenone sensitization with weekly scalp DPC. In TCRdb, the RACE reads were re-called with MiXCR into one record per CDR3 protein. The sample yields tens of thousands of distinct CDR3 sequences, around a third seen once. Specimen: whole blood, collected in connection with sensitization to the hapten diphenylcyclopropenone (DPC). The source of these receptors is a man aged 40-49 years with alopecia areata. Some clones in this sample may be carry-over from other donors' samples.

This chain links TRBV25-1 with TRBJ1-2; no firm D call. Trimming shortened V by 5 bases and J by 7 bases, and 11 bases separated the two germline ends. Germline V lookup: CDR1 MGHDK, CDR2 SYGVNS. This CDR3 region has 12 residues. The CDR3 here is CASSKGSGGYTF. Written as DNA, the CDR3 is TGTGCCAGCAGTAAAGGGTCGGGTGGCTACACCTTC.

The genes are TRBV28 and TRBJ2-3; 10 nucleotides agree with TRBD2. With 4 bases clipped from V and 4 bases from J, the junction kept 8 bases outside the gene matches. CDR3 size: 16 residues. Germline CDR1 and CDR2: MDHEN and SYDVKM. The CDR3 here is CASSWASGRGADTQYF. The CDR3 region has the DNA TGTGCCAGCAGTTGGGCTAGCGGGAGAGGGGCAGATACGCAGTATTTT.

This clonotype was counted only a few times. The chain is built from TRBV7-2 and TRBJ2-7; 7 bases align to TRBD1. CDR3 length: 15 residues. V was clipped by 2 bases and J by 2 bases; unmatched bases: 6. Looked up from germline, CDR1 is SGHTA and CDR2 is FQGNSA. The CDR3 loop is CASSLSQGVAYEQYF. As DNA, the CDR3 is TGTGCCAGCAGCTTAAGCCAGGGGGTTGCCTACGAGCAGTACTTC.

This clonotype was detected a few times. CDR3 amino acids: CASTLRRTGSKFF. CDR3 DNA sequence: TGTGCCAGCACCCTTCGGCGAACAGGGTCTAAGTTCTTC. The rearrangement links TRBV28 to TRBJ2-1; D is perhaps TRBD1 (6 bases). The ends were cut back, 7 bases at V and 14 bases at J, with 21 bases in the middle. The CDR3 extends over 13 amino acids. Per germline, CDR1 MDHEN and CDR2 SYDVKM.

This chain uses TRBV12-3 or TRBV12-4 with TRBJ1-1, with 7 nucleotides matching TRBD1. V shed 3 bases and J 4 bases; nucleotides not matched to a gene: 8. This CDR3 comprises 15 residues. The CDR3 DNA is TGTGCCAGCAGTTTTAGGGGACAGACAACCACTGAAGCTTTCTTT. Residues: CASSFRGQTTTEAFF.

This clonotype was seen more than once but under ten times. The chain employs TRBV7-3 and TRBJ1-1; 7 bases agree with TRBD1. Unmatched junction bases numbered 7, after V lost 0 bases and J lost 0 bases. CDR3 size: 17 residues. The V gene's germline CDR1 is SGHTA and CDR2 FQGTGA. The DNA for the CDR3 is TGTGCCAGCAGCTTAACAGGGGGCCTCCCGATGAACACTGAAGCTTTCTTT. This codes for CASSLTGGLPMNTEAFF. Full variable domain (rest looked up from reference TRBV7-3 and TRBJ1-1): GAGVSQTPSNKVTEKGKYVELRCDPISGHTALYWYRQSLGQGPEFLIYFQGTGAADDSGLPNDRFFAVRPEGSVSTLKIQRTERGDSAVYLCASSLTGGLPMNTEAFFGQGTRLTVV.

This chain joins TRBV27 and TRBJ2-7, with 12 bases identical to TRBD2. The germline gives CDR1 MNHEY, CDR2 SMNVEV (reference sequence). The CDR3 has 13 amino acids. J gave up 3 bases and V 9 bases, and 3 bases lay outside the gene matches. The CDR3 DNA is TGTGCCAGTACTAGCGGGAGGAACTACGAGCAGTACTTC. Its translation: CASTSGRNYEQYF.

The chain recombines TRBV5-1 with TRBJ2-7; no reliable D call. V was shortened by 3 bases and J by 7 bases, with 11 bases between the two germline ends. CDR1 SGHRS and CDR2 YFSETQ come from the germline V gene. The CDR3 consists of 12 residues. The CDR3 sequence: CASSSSTLEQYF. The CDR3, as DNA: TGCGCCAGCAGCTCTTCGACCCTGGAGCAGTACTTC.

This clonotype is judged medium-sized (0.01 to 0.1%). This chain links TRBV6-1 with TRBJ2-1; 11 bases line up with TRBD2. The germline gives CDR1 MNHNS, CDR2 SASEGT. V dropped 6 bases and J dropped 3; count of bases not matched to a gene: 4. The CDR3 totals 15 residues. CDR3 residues: CASRALAGGYNEQFF. The CDR3 region has the DNA TGTGCCAGCAGAGCGCTAGCGGGAGGCTACAATGAGCAGTTCTTC.

V gene TRBV12-3 or TRBV12-4 combines with J gene TRBJ1-1; the D is unclear. The CDR3 is 13 amino acids. The germline V and J ends were trimmed by 6 bases and 1 base, with 9 bases remaining between them. CDR3 in DNA: TGTGCCAGCAGCCCGAGAGGGAACACTGAAGCTTTCTTT. It translates to CASSPRGNTEAFF.

J is TRBJ1-1 and V is TRBV28, with D possibly being TRBD1 (5 bases). Trimming pared 6 bases from V and 4 bases from J, leaving 12 bases between. CDR1 and CDR2 (germline): MDHEN, SYDVKM. CDR3 length: 13 amino acids. Here the CDR3 DNA reads TGTGCCAGCAGACAGGAAAAGGTCACTGAAGCTTTCTTT. It is translated as CASRQEKVTEAFF.

CDR3 protein: CASSLGLLAGGPLSNEQFF. CDR3 nucleotides: TGCGCCAGCAGCTTGGGTTTACTAGCGGGAGGGCCTCTTTCAAATGAGCAGTTCTTC. The chain combines TRBV5-1 with TRBJ2-1; 13 nucleotides match TRBD2. V lost 0 bases, J lost 7 bases, and 13 bases stayed unmatched. There are 19 residues in the CDR3. Germline lookup yields CDR1 SGHRS and CDR2 YFSETQ.

This chain connects TRBV19 to TRBJ2-1; no firm D call. Trimming shortened V by 6 bases and J by 2 bases, and 17 bases separated the two germline ends. Germline loops: CDR1 LNHDA, CDR2 SQIVND (reference sequence). The CDR3 covers 16 residues. CDR3 residues: CASSLGKSGPYNEQFF. CDR3 bases: TGTGCCAGTAGCCTTGGGAAGTCTGGGCCCTACAATGAGCAGTTCTTC. Full variable domain (missing parts from reference TRBV19 and TRBJ2-1): DGGITQSPKYLFRKEGQNVTLSCEQNLNHDAMYWYRQDPGQGLRLIYYSQIVNDFQKGDIAEGYSVSREKKESFPLTVTSAQKNPTAFYLCASSLGKSGPYNEQFFGPGTRLTVL.

This clonotype was seen a few times. This chain uses TRBV10-3 with TRBJ2-7; 10 bases align to TRBD1. The CDR3 consists of 17 residues. Germline V gene data show CDR1 as ENHRY and CDR2 as SYGVKD. V shed 0 bases, J shed 4 bases, and the junction held 9 bases outside the gene matches. The CDR3 nucleotides are TGTGCCATCAGTGAGTCTCAATCCGGGACAGGGGTTTACGAGCAGTACTTC. As protein: CAISESQSGTGVYEQYF.

The chain couples TRBV9 to TRBJ1-2; TRBD1 aligns across 10 bases. CDR1 is SGDLS and CDR2 is YYNGEE in the germline V gene. The CDR3 totals 14 residues. Losses at the gene ends were 5 bases for V and 2 bases for J; bases not matched to a gene: 3. CDR3 DNA sequence: TGTGCCAGCAGGGGACAGGGGACAAACTATGGCTACACCTTC. Translating it yields CASRGQGTNYGYTF.